The next 17 T cell receptor beta chains were all read from a single sample in a study of cytomegalovirus exposure and HLA in healthy donors. Primers: 60 Vbeta forward and 13 Jbeta reverse. Sequencing was performed with immunoSEQ multiplex PCR; in TCRdb, only in-frame clones are kept and a portion is missing. The profile shows over 150,000 clones, over 70% of them singletons. The sequenced sample consisted of PBMCs. Every receptor here comes from a woman in her thirties in good health and CMV-seropositive.

The rearrangement uses TRBV7-7 and TRBJ1-5; 9 nucleotides align to TRBD1. Trimming removed 1 base from V and 1 base from J; junction bases left unmatched: 17. Germline CDR1 SSHAT, CDR2 FNYEAQ (reference sequence). The CDR3 is 21 residues long. As DNA, the CDR3 is TGTGCCAGCAGCTTAGGCAAGCGGGGACAGGGTCTCCCAAGAAGCAATCAGCCCCAGCATTTT. This gives the protein CASSLGKRGQGLPRSNQPQHF.

The V gene is TRBV19, the J gene TRBJ2-2; perhaps TRBD1 as D (6 bases). The germline CDR1 and CDR2 sequences are LNHDA and SQIVND (reference sequence). The CDR3 is made up of 17 amino acids. Trimming pared 7 bases from V and 0 bases from J, leaving 18 bases between. The CDR3 loop is CASNVQGRLSNTGELFF. The CDR3 bases are TGTGCCAGTAACGTTCAGGGGAGACTTTCGAACACCGGGGAGCTGTTTTTT.

CDR3 protein: CASSRGTSGTLTGELFF. CDR3 sequence (DNA): TGTGCCAGCAGTCGCGGGACTAGCGGGACTCTCACCGGGGAGCTGTTTTTT. V is TRBV28 and J is TRBJ2-2, with 13 bases that match TRBD2. The CDR3 spans 17 residues. The V gene end was trimmed by 5 bases and the J gene end by 4 bases; junction bases not matched to a gene: 7. CDR1 and CDR2 (germline): MDHEN, SYDVKM.

V usage is TRBV20-1 and J usage is TRBJ2-3; D is undetermined. The germline V gene encodes CDR1 DFQATT and CDR2 SNEGSKA (reference sequence). The V end was cut by 6 bases, the J end by 7 bases, with 11 bases between. The CDR3 is 11 residues long. CDR3: CSAVVRYTQYF. The CDR3, as DNA: TGCAGTGCAGTAGTCCGGTATACGCAGTATTTT.

The V and J genes are TRBV11-3 and TRBJ2-7, with D uncertain. Per germline, CDR1 SGHNT and CDR2 YENEEA. The CDR3 is 13 amino acids. Between the trimmed V and J ends, which lost 5 bases and 6 bases, there was a span of 14 bases. CDR3 coding DNA: TGTGCCAGCAGCCCCCGGCGGTCGGGCGAGCAGTACTTC. It translates to CASSPRRSGEQYF.

The chain recombines TRBV4-2 with TRBJ2-7; TRBD2 matches 11 bases. Unmatched junction bases numbered 15, after V lost 0 bases and J lost 5 bases. Germline CDR1 LGHNA, CDR2 YNFKEQ. This CDR3 is 19 amino acids long. CDR3 nucleotides: TGTGCCAGCAGCCAAGATCAGCTAGCGGGAGGCCCAAAGTGGGACGAGCAGTACTTC. It translates to CASSQDQLAGGPKWDEQYF.

This chain joins TRBV30 and TRBJ2-2; no reliable D call. This CDR3 contains 13 residues. Germline V gives CDR1 GTSNPN, CDR2 SVGIG (reference sequence). The V and J ends lost 1 base and 3 bases respectively, with 6 bases between them. This CDR3 is CAWSEPYTGELFF. CDR3 in DNA: TGTGCCTGGAGTGAGCCTTACACCGGGGAGCTGTTTTTT.

This chain connects TRBV19 to TRBJ2-7; D gene unclear. This CDR3 comprises 12 residues. Looked up from germline, CDR1 is LNHDA and CDR2 is SQIVND (reference sequence). The V gene lost 0 bases and the J gene lost 8 bases, with 8 bases spanning the gap. The CDR3 DNA reads TGTGCCAGTAGTATAGACAGTCGTAAGCAGTACTTC. Its protein is CASSIDSRKQYF.

The chain is built from TRBV4-1 and TRBJ1-3, with 12 bases aligning to TRBD1. In germline, CDR1 is MGHRA, CDR2 YSYEKL. CDR3 size: 20 residues. V was clipped by 2 bases and J by 3 bases; unmatched bases: 14. CDR3 protein: CASSQLAPGQGAKIGNTIYF. CDR3 bases: TGCGCCAGCAGCCAACTCGCCCCGGGACAGGGGGCAAAAATTGGAAACACCATATATTTT.

This chain uses TRBV7-8 with TRBJ2-2; 13 nucleotides line up with TRBD2. The CDR3 totals 17 residues. J gave up 1 base and V 7 bases, and 6 bases lay outside the gene matches. Per germline, CDR1 SGHVS and CDR2 FQNEAQ. CDR3 coding DNA: TGTGCCAGCACAGGACTAGCGGGAGCGGGGAACACCGGGGAGCTGTTTTTT. Amino acid sequence: CASTGLAGAGNTGELFF.

The CDR3, as DNA: TGTGCCAGCAGCTCCTTTAATCAGCCCCAGCATTTT. This encodes CASSSFNQPQHF. J is TRBJ1-5 and V is TRBV7-2, with D hard to call. V lost 4 bases, J lost 4 bases, and 5 bases lay in between. The CDR3 extends over 12 amino acids. CDR1 is SGHTA and CDR2 is FQGNSA in the germline V gene. The complete variable domain, with remaining parts taken from reference TRBV7-2 and TRBJ1-5, reads GAGVSQSPSNKVTEKGKDVELRCDPISGHTALYWYRQSLGQGLEFLIYFQGNSAPDKSGLPSDRFSAERTGGSVSTLTIQRTQQEDSAVYLCASSSFNQPQHFGDGTRLSIL.

This rearrangement joins TRBV9 to TRBJ2-1; 9 bases are a match to TRBD1. The germline V gene has CDR1 SGDLS and CDR2 YYNGEE. V lost 1 base to trimming and J lost 4 bases; unmatched junction nucleotides: 3. The CDR3 sequence is 15 residues long. The CDR3 region is CASSVNGQGYNEQFF. The CDR3 coding sequence is TGTGCCAGCAGCGTAAACGGACAGGGGTACAATGAGCAGTTCTTC.

This chain connects TRBV15 to TRBJ1-2; D gene uncertain. The CDR3 contains 16 residues. Germline CDR1 reads LNHNV; CDR2 reads YYDKDF (reference sequence). The V end was cut by 5 bases, the J end by 7 bases, with 23 bases between. CDR3 DNA: TGTGCCACCAGCGCCGGCCAATTCGGACTAATAGGTGGCTACACCTTC. Translated: CATSAGQFGLIGGYTF.

The chain links TRBV18 to TRBJ1-2, with 7 positions matching TRBD1. Per germline, CDR1 KGHSH and CDR2 LQKENI. The CDR3 contains 13 residues. V was clipped by 4 bases and J by 5 bases; unmatched bases: 4. The CDR3 here is CASSRDSVYGYTF. The CDR3 DNA reads as TGTGCCAGCTCACGGGACAGCGTGTATGGCTACACCTTC.

The V call is TRBV27, the J call TRBJ2-1, with D unresolved. The V end lost 5 bases, the J end lost 2 bases, and 13 bases lay between the germline ends. CDR1 and CDR2 from the germline V gene are MNHEY and SMNVEV (reference sequence). The CDR3 has 15 amino acids. The CDR3 is CASSQATLAYNEQFF. The CDR3 DNA follows: TGTGCCAGCAGTCAAGCGACCCTGGCCTACAATGAGCAGTTCTTC.

V usage is TRBV25-1 and J usage is TRBJ1-4, with 10 bases fitting TRBD1. Germline V gene data show CDR1 as MGHDK and CDR2 as SYGVNS. The length of the CDR3 is 14 residues. V gave up 8 bases and J gave up 7 bases; unmatched junction bases: 7. The CDR3 region has the DNA TGTGCCAGCGGAGCCGGGACAGGGGTTGAAAAACTGTTTTTT. Amino acids: CASGAGTGVEKLFF. The complete variable domain, with remaining parts taken from reference TRBV25-1 and TRBJ1-4, reads EADIYQTPRYLVIGTGKKITLECSQTMGHDKMYWYQQDPGMELHLIHYSYGVNSTEKGDLSSESTVSRIRTEHFPLTLESARPSHTSQYLCASGAGTGVEKLFFGSGTQLSVL.

This sequence joins TRBV5-1 and TRBJ2-7; 15 bases agree with TRBD2. Germline CDR1 and CDR2: SGHRS and YFSETQ. The CDR3 covers 16 residues. V was clipped by 3 bases and J by 4 bases; unmatched bases: 5. CDR3 sequence reads: CASSSGLAGGTYEQYF. The CDR3 DNA sequence: TGCGCCAGCAGCTCGGGACTAGCGGGAGGCACTTACGAGCAGTACTTC.